These 18 T cell receptor beta chains were sequenced from one sample in a study of blood T cell repertoires in COVID-19. Sequencing used immunoSEQ multiplex PCR; TCRdb keeps in-frame clones, though not all of them. The sample yields under 55,000 clones, roughly 86% seen once. The sample was peripheral blood. The source is a human donor in a cohort sampled during active COVID-19.

This chain links TRBV4-3 with TRBJ2-1; D is uncertain. Trimming took 0 bases from V and 3 from J, leaving 9 bases between them. Germline V gives CDR1 LGHNA, CDR2 YSLEER. This CDR3 spans 15 amino acids. The CDR3 protein is CASSQEVAFYNEQFF. In nucleotides, the CDR3 is TGCGCCAGCAGCCAAGAAGTAGCCTTCTACAATGAGCAGTTCTTC.

The rearrangement links TRBV7-3 to TRBJ2-1, with TRBD2 matching 8 bases. Trimming cost V 4 bases and J 8 bases; bases outside gene matches: 7. The CDR3 is 14 amino acids. Germline CDR1 and CDR2: SGHTA and FQGTGA. CDR3 coding DNA: TGTGCCAGCAGCTCGGGGACTAGGTCCGATGAGCAGTTCTTC. Translated: CASSSGTRSDEQFF. The whole variable domain, filled in from reference TRBV7-3 and TRBJ2-1, reads GAGVSQTPSNKVTEKGKYVELRCDPISGHTALYWYRQSLGQGPEFLIYFQGTGAADDSGLPNDRFFAVRPEGSVSTLKIQRTERGDSAVYLCASSSGTRSDEQFFGPGTRLTVL.

The chain employs TRBV30 and TRBJ1-2; possibly TRBD1 for D (5 bases). The germline gives CDR1 GTSNPN, CDR2 SVGIG (reference sequence). The CDR3 is 12 residues long. V dropped 2 bases and J dropped 6 bases, with 10 bases sitting between them. CDR3 nucleotide sequence: TGTGCCTGGAGTCCCAGGGTTGATGGCTACACCTTC. This translates into CAWSPRVDGYTF.

V is TRBV4-2 and J is TRBJ2-2; TRBD2 matches at 10 bases. Germline V gives CDR1 LGHNA, CDR2 YNFKEQ. The CDR3 runs 15 residues. V lost 2 bases, J lost 4 bases, and 1 base stayed unmatched. The CDR3 protein is CASSQLAGGTGELFF. The CDR3 DNA follows: TGTGCCAGCAGCCAATTAGCGGGGGGCACCGGGGAGCTGTTTTTT.

The CDR3 bases are TGTGCCTGGAGCGTGGACAGGGCTGATGGCTACACCTTC. Translating gives CAWSVDRADGYTF. The chain has TRBV30 and TRBJ1-2; TRBD1 agrees at 8 bases. The V gene's germline CDR1 is GTSNPN and CDR2 SVGIG (reference sequence). The CDR3 consists of 13 residues. V shed 3 bases and J 6 bases; nucleotides not matched to a gene: 6.

V is TRBV7-2 and J is TRBJ2-7; 9 bases align to TRBD2. The CDR3 is 19 amino acids. Per germline, CDR1 SGHTA and CDR2 FQGNSA. J lost 6 bases, V lost 2 bases, and 20 bases had no gene match. Here the CDR3 reads CASSLLGLAGDIRVSEQYF. In nucleotides, the CDR3 is TGTGCCAGCAGCTTACTTGGTTTAGCGGGGGATATTAGAGTCTCCGAGCAGTACTTC.

The chain carries TRBV10-2 and TRBJ2-3; 8 bases map to TRBD2. V lost 0 bases and J lost 9; bases outside the gene matches: 11. Germline CDR1 reads WSHSY; CDR2 reads SAAADI. The CDR3 spans 16 residues. The CDR3 loop reads CASSESPAGAGGTQYF. As DNA, the CDR3 is TGCGCCAGCAGTGAGTCTCCAGCGGGGGCTGGGGGGACGCAGTATTTT.

This clone was counted between two and nine times. This chain uses TRBV12-3 or TRBV12-4 with TRBJ1-1, with TRBD1 matching over 9 bases. The CDR3 runs to 12 residues. The ends lost 5 bases at V and 8 bases at J; junction bases unmatched: 3. The CDR3 loop reads CASSPGTGEAFF. In DNA form, the CDR3 reads TGTGCCAGCAGTCCCGGGACAGGGGAAGCTTTCTTT.

J is TRBJ2-1 and V is TRBV7-2; TRBD1 matches 9 bases. The J segment lost 12 bases and the V segment lost 5 bases, leaving 5 bases of the junction unmatched. The CDR3 runs to 12 residues. Per the germline V gene, CDR1 is SGHTA and CDR2 is FQGNSA. CDR3 nucleotide sequence: TGTGCCAGCAGCCCTTCGGGACAGGGGCAGTTCTTC. Translated, it gives CASSPSGQGQFF.

The J gene is TRBJ2-7, the V gene TRBV6-2 or TRBV6-3, with TRBD1 as a possible D gene (5 bases). V was cut by 2 bases and J by 3 bases, with 8 bases left in between. The germline V gene encodes CDR1 MNHEY and CDR2 SVGEGT. CDR3 size: 13 residues. The CDR3 DNA sequence: TGTGCCAGCAGTTACGGACACTTCTACGAGCAGTACTTC. Translated, it gives CASSYGHFYEQYF.

The chain uses TRBV12-5 and TRBJ1-1; tentative D call: TRBD1 (6 bases). The CDR3 loop spans 13 amino acids. Germline CDR1 and CDR2: LGHNT and FRNRAP. V was cut by 2 bases and J by 7 bases, with 11 bases left in between. For the CDR3, the DNA is TGTGCTAGTGGTTTGTCGCGGACAGATGAAGCTTTCTTT. It translates to CASGLSRTDEAFF.

The CDR3 DNA is TGTGCCAGCAGTTACACCAGGGAACGTGAAAAACTGTTTTTT. This sequence encodes CASSYTREREKLFF. This chain connects TRBV6-5 to TRBJ1-4; the D gene is possibly TRBD1 (5 bases). Germline V gene data show CDR1 as MNHEY and CDR2 as SVGAGI. There are 14 residues in the CDR3. V was trimmed by 2 bases and J by 7 bases, leaving 11 bases between them.

The chain couples TRBV6-6 to TRBJ1-2, with D hard to call. The V gene's germline CDR1 is MNHNY and CDR2 SVGAGI (reference sequence). V gave up 0 bases and J gave up 4 bases, with 12 bases separating them. The CDR3 has 15 residues. CDR3 sequence (DNA): TGTGCCAGCAGTTACTCGTCGGGGAGCCCCTATGGCTACACCTTC. Protein product: CASSYSSGSPYGYTF.

V and J are TRBV15 and TRBJ2-1; the match to TRBD1 covers 7 bases. After removal of 1 base from V and 13 bases from J, the junction contained 7 bases not matched to a gene. Germline V gene lookup returns CDR1 LNHNV and CDR2 YYDKDF (reference sequence). The CDR3 spans 13 residues. This CDR3 reads CATSRASTGRQFF. The CDR3 DNA reads TGTGCCACCAGCAGAGCGTCGACAGGGAGACAGTTCTTC.

The rearrangement links TRBV9 to TRBJ2-5; 8 nucleotides line up with TRBD1. Germline-derived CDR1 and CDR2 are SGDLS and YYNGEE. There are 18 residues in the CDR3. V was pared by 2 bases and J by 2 bases, with 14 bases of the junction left unmatched. The CDR3 loop is CASSVTPHGRGLQETQYF. The CDR3 DNA reads as TGTGCCAGCAGCGTGACCCCCCACGGCAGGGGGCTTCAAGAGACCCAGTACTTC.

This sequence joins TRBV19 and TRBJ1-5; D ambiguous. Per the germline V gene, CDR1 is LNHDA and CDR2 is SQIVND (reference sequence). V lost 6 bases and J lost 6, with 9 bases in between. The length of the CDR3 is 12 residues. CDR3 DNA sequence: TGTGCCAGTAGCTTCTGGAGTCAGCCCCAGCATTTT. Protein sequence: CASSFWSQPQHF.

This clone was recorded only once. This chain joins TRBV5-1 and TRBJ2-7; 10 bases match TRBD1. The germline V gene encodes CDR1 SGHRS and CDR2 YFSETQ. Losses at the gene ends were 2 bases for V and 5 bases for J; bases not matched to a gene: 4. The CDR3 is 14 residues long. The CDR3 spells CASSFWTGGDEQYF. CDR3 DNA: TGCGCCAGCAGCTTTTGGACAGGGGGAGACGAGCAGTACTTC.

The CDR3 sequence: CASSQDGRDSNTGELFF. CDR3 sequence (DNA): TGCGCCAGCAGCCAAGATGGCAGGGACTCGAACACCGGGGAGCTGTTTTTT. V usage is TRBV4-3 and J usage is TRBJ2-2; a weak D match, TRBD2 (6 bases). Germline CDR1 reads LGHNA; CDR2 reads YSLEER. The CDR3 is 17 amino acids. With 0 bases removed from V and 0 bases from J, the gap between germline ends came to 11 bases.